This TCR beta chain was found in a study of identical twins (TCRdb year 2016). Concerning the study at large: TCR alpha and beta repertoires from monozygotic twins, unrelated adults of various ages and cord blood were deep-sequenced to test whether fetal clonotypes persist. To rule out contamination, the twin experiments were replicated at different times with different library preparation protocols.

General findings and caveats noted by the study authors: Because the same donors could not be followed over many years, conclusions were based on cross-sectional statistical analysis. Excess twin sharing in beta out-of-frame sequences was weaker because fewer shared sequences lowered the signal-to-noise ratio. Zero-insertion analyses could be partly confounded by invariant T cells such as MAIT and iNKT, although diverse VJ usage argued against such confounding for most clonotypes. Abundant cord blood beta clonotypes carried fewer insertions; young adult naive repertoires showed a weaker similar trend, while memory repertoires showed none. Recombination models systematically underestimated out-of-frame TCR alpha sharing in monozygotic twins but agreed with sharing between unrelated individuals. Compared with coincidental sharing between unrelated individuals, out-of-frame TCR alpha sequences shared between twins showed an excess of sequences with low generation probability.

In regard to this clonotype: The antigen it recognizes is unknown. No base-level quality is on record; no much larger clone is a single base apart.

To prepare the library, 5' RACE was applied. TCRdb names Illumina HiSeq 2000 as the instrument used. Template switching introduced a universal primer binding site; the final cDNA contained a unique molecular identifier, enabling accurate counting of TCR cDNA molecules. Specific primers in the conserved constant-segment region were used to synthesize first-strand cDNA for the TCR alpha and beta chains. To control for contamination, every cDNA library was double barcoded, receiving both a SMART-Mk sample barcode and Illumina barcodes. TruSeq adapter sequences along with Illumina sample barcodes were introduced in two successive PCR steps. TCR alpha and beta cDNA libraries were sequenced on the Illumina HiSeq platform with custom primers. In the original analysis: MiGEC processed the raw reads to extract unique molecular identifiers, while MiXCR was used to determine the CDR3 positions. Recombination models were inferred per individual with the repgenHMM and IGoR tools using an EM algorithm. The tcR package in R was used for shared clonotype analysis, with sharing normalized by the product of cloneset sizes. Out-of-frame nonproductive sequences were analyzed to study raw recombination free of thymic and clonal selection effects. Using fastp trimming at Q25 and MiXCR clonotype assembly, TCRdb reanalyzed the public sequencing data and kept in-frame beta chains. Every CDR3 protein is listed once, alongside the most common genes and DNA of its rows. What appears here as the V and J calls and clone size reflects TCRdb's work, not the paper's. This sample comprises 600,000 to 850,000 distinct CDR3 sequences, 18% of them detected only once. Roughly 14% of the sample is in the top ten clones.

For this chain, trimming is 6 bases at the V end and 5 bases at the J end, and the number of junction bases without a gene match is 5. From the cysteine through the phenylalanine, the CDR3 covers 13 amino acids. Only the CDR3 DNA stays, 39 bases, in frame from base 1. CDR1 and CDR2 are drawn from the germline V gene (reference sequence): SEHNR, FQNEAQ. All donors were healthy Caucasians. Three pairs of female monozygotic twins, all aged roughly 18 to 29 years, made up the twin cohort. Peripheral blood mononuclear cells were the source from which RNA for the TCR libraries was isolated. These sequences were also reported in another study, on T cells expressing NK-cell markers. Reported in the second study: Three sorted T-cell subsets (CD3+CD56+NKG2C+, CD3+CD56+NKG2C- and CD3+CD56-NKG2C+) from fewer than 10 donors had their TCR beta-chain repertoires profiled. Among the eight sequenced donors, only one was HCMV-seronegative, while the other seven were HCMV-seropositive. To restrict sorting to alphabetaTCR-expressing T cells, an anti-gammadeltaTCR antibody was added in several experiments. For about 6 donors, the dominant CD3+CD56+NKG2C+ clonotypes were among the top 10 CD8+ clonotypes and accounted for about 1.0-7.5% of CD8+ T cells. Those dominant clonotypes were again the most abundant among CD3+CD56-NKG2C+ cells in a handful of donors, at about 28.3-60.1%. Whether the expanded NKG2C-expressing T cell clones were specific for HCMV antigens was left unclear. The eight sequenced donors were randomly selected healthy volunteers, three men and five women. HCMV serostatus was determined by detecting HCMV-specific IgG in serum with a commercial ELISA kit. Bulk peripheral blood T-cell repertoires were additionally sequenced from unsorted PBMC for six donors. Reads were demultiplexed and grouped by UMI with MIGEC, and clonotypes were assembled and quantified with MiTCR. To remove erroneous sequences, TCR cDNA sequences were retained only when supported by two or more reads. Downstream repertoire analysis used the tcR package, and clonotypes were matched across fractions by CDR3 nucleotide sequence plus V segment. VDJmatch was used to annotate antigen specificity against VDJdb, with one amino acid substitution allowed in CDR3.

The chain employs TRBV7-9 and TRBJ2-7; the junction holds 9 bases that match TRBD1. Sequences were obtained from PBMCs. This receptor was obtained from a woman younger than 35 in good health. CDR3 sequence: CASSGQGKDEQYF. DNA sequence: TGTGCCAGCAGTGGACAGGGGAAGGACGAGCAGTACTTC.